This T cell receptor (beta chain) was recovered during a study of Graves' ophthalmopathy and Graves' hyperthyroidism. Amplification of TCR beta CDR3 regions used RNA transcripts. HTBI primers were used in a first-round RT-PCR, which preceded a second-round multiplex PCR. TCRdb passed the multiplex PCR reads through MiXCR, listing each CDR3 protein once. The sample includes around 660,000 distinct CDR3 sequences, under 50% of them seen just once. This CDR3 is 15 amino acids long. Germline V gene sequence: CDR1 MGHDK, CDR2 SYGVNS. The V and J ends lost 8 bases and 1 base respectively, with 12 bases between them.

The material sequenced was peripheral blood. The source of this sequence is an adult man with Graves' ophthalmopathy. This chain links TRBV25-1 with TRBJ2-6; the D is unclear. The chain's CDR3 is CASSPWESGANVLTF. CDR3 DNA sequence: TGTGCCAGCTCACCATGGGAATCTGGGGCCAACGTCCTGACTTTC.